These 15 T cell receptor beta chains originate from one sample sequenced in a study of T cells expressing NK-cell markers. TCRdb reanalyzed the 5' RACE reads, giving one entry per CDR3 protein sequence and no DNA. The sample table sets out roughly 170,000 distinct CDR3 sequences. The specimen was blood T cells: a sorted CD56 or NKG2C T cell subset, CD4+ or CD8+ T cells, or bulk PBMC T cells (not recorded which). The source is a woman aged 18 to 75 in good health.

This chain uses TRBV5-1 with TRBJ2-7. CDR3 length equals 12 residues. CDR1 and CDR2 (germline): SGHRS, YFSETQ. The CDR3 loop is CASSLVGYEQYF.

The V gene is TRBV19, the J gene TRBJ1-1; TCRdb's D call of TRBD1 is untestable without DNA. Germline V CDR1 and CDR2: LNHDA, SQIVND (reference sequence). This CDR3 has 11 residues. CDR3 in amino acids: CASTDRLKAFF.

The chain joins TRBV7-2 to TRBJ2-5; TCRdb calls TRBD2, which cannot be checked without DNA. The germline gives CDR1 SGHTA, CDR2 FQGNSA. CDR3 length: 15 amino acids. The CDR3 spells CASSFVGTSGETQYF. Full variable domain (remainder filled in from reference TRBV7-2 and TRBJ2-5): GAGVSQSPSNKVTEKGKDVELRCDPISGHTALYWYRQSLGQGLEFLIYFQGNSAPDKSGLPSDRFSAERTGGSVSTLTIQRTQQEDSAVYLCASSFVGTSGETQYFGPGTRLLVL.

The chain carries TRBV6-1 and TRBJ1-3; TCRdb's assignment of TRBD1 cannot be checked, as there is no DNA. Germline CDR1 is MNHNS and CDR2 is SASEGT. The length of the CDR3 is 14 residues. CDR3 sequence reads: CATQQGAVGNTIYF.

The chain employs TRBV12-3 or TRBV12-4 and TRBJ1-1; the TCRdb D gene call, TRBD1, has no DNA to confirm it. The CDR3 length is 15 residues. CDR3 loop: CASSLDERDDTEAFF.

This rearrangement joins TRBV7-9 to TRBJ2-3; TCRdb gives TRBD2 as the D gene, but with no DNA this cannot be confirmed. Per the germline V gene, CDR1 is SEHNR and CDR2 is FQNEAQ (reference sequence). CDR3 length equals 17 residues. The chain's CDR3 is CASSFTLAGGSTDTQYF.

CDR3 loop: CASQLAASTDTQYF. The V gene is TRBV7-2, the J gene TRBJ2-3. The germline CDR1 and CDR2 sequences are SGHTA and FQGNSA. The CDR3 loop spans 14 amino acids.

CDR3 residues: CSAMTSGSAHNEQFF. The chain couples TRBV20-1 to TRBJ2-1; TCRdb names TRBD2, which stays unverified in the absence of DNA. This CDR3 has 15 amino acids. CDR1 is DFQATT, CDR2 SNEGSKA, per germline (reference sequence).

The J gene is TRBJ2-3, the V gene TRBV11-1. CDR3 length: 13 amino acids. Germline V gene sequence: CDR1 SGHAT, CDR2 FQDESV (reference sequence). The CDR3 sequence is CASSLARLDTQYF.

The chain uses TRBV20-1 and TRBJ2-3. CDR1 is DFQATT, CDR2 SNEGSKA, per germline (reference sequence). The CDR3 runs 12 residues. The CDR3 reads CSAFASTDTQYF.

The CDR3 reads CASSWTTGVGEQYF. This sequence joins TRBV5-1 and TRBJ2-7; TCRdb's D call of TRBD1 is untestable without DNA. CDR1 SGHRS and CDR2 YFSETQ come from the germline V gene. This CDR3 spans 14 amino acids.

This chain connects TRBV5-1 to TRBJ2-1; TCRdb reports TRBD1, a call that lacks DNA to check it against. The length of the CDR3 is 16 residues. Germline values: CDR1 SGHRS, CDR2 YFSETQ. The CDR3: CASSLRGTGNHNEQFF.

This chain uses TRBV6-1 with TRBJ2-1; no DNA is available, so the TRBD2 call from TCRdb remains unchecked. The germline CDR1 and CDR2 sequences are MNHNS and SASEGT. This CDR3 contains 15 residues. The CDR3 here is CASSLGLNSYNEQFF.

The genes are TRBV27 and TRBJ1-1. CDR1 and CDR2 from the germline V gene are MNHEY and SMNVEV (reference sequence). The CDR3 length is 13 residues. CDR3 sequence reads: CASSGETNTEAFF.

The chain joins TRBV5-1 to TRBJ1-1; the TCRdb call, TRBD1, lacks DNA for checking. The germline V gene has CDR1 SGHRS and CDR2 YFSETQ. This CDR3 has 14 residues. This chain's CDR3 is CASSLAGQNTEAFF.